A selection of T cell receptor beta chains follows, all from one sample in a study of blood T cell repertoires in COVID-19. Generated by immunoSEQ multiplex PCR, the TCRdb table keeps only in-frame clones and is missing some. Of some 250,000 clones in the sample, approximately 81% were seen once. Sequences were obtained from peripheral blood. All receptors derive from a woman of 80 years or more with acute or convalescent COVID-19. Each CDR3 is given with its conserved first and last residue. A D gene is named only where the DNA matches it firmly. The size field is filled for only some rows; it gives once, few, many or a size class.

j_call d_call clone_size v_call cdr3_nt cdr3_aa
TRBJ1-2 - - TRBV19 TGTGCCAGTAGTCTACGGGGATATAGCTATGGCTACACCTTC CASSLRGYSYGYTF
TRBJ2-7 - - TRBV19 TGTGCCAGTAGTCCACCCCAAGGACGGGATTACGAGCAGTACTTC CASSPPQGRDYEQYF
TRBJ1-2 - - TRBV27 TGTGCCAGCAGTCCTCCGGGGACAAGGGACCTCTATGGCTACACCTTC CASSPPGTRDLYGYTF
TRBJ2-2 TRBD1 few TRBV6-5 TGTGCCAGCACCCGGACAGGGTTAATTGGCGGGGAGCTGTTTTTT CASTRTGLIGGELFF
TRBJ2-1 TRBD2 - TRBV19 TGTGCCAGTAGTATAGATCGCGCGGGGGTCCGCGGGGAGCAGTTCTTC CASSIDRAGVRGEQFF
TRBJ1-2 - - TRBV2 TGTGCCAGCAGCGCTTCCGACGGCAGGGGAGATGGCTACACCTTC CASSASDGRGDGYTF
TRBJ1-1 TRBD1 - TRBV18 TGTGCCAGCTCGCCCGGACAGGGGGTGGCTGAAGCTTTCTTT CASSPGQGVAEAFF
TRBJ2-3 TRBD2 few TRBV18 TGTGCCAGCGCGGGACTAGCCTTCACAGATACGCAGTATTTT CASAGLAFTDTQYF
TRBJ1-4 - - TRBV20-1 TGCAGTGCTAGTTTTAGATCCCGCCGGGATCCCGGTGGACTGTTTTTT CSASFRSRRDPGGLFF
TRBJ2-5 TRBD2 - TRBV7-9 TGTGCCAGCAGCTTAGGAACACTAGCGGAGGGGGAGACCCAGTACTTC CASSLGTLAEGETQYF
TRBJ1-2 TRBD1 once TRBV19 TGTGCCAGTAGTAGTGGGACAGGGACCTACACCTATGGCTACACCTTC CASSSGTGTYTYGYTF
TRBJ1-4 TRBD1 once TRBV19 TGTGCCAGTAGTCCCCTACAGGGGGGTGAAAAACTGTTTTTT CASSPLQGGEKLFF
TRBJ2-1 - - TRBV6-5 TGTGCCAGCAGTTTGACAGAGAGCTCCTACAATGAGCAGTTCTTC CASSLTESSYNEQFF
TRBJ2-1 - - TRBV9 TGTGCCAGCAGCCCCGAGTACAATGAGCAGTTCTTC CASSPEYNEQFF
TRBJ2-2 - - TRBV28 TGTGCCACCGGTAGGGGAAACACCGGGGAGCTGTTTTTT CATGRGNTGELFF
TRBJ1-6 TRBD1 - TRBV5-5 TGTGCCAGCAGGACCGGGACAGGGGTTTCACCCCTCCACTTT CASRTGTGVSPLHF
TRBJ1-1 - - TRBV18 TGTGCCAGCTCACCGTCGGAGGGAGAAGAAGCTTTCTTT CASSPSEGEEAFF
TRBJ2-7 TRBD1 - TRBV7-9 TGTGCCAGCAGCGCGACAGGGCCGGGTGGCGAGCAGTACTTC CASSATGPGGEQYF
TRBJ1-1 - - TRBV6-1 TGTGCCAGCAGTCGGAGGGATACTGAAGCTTTCTTT CASSRRDTEAFF